Sequencing of this T cell receptor (beta chain) was carried out in a study of cytomegalovirus exposure and HLA in healthy donors. Study as a whole: An earlier analysis identified more than 90 million unique TCR beta sequences in about 200 million T cells. General study findings and limits: TCR beta sequences numbering 15,000 to 20,000 were associated with HLA alleles at 0.05 false discovery rate in a later analysis.

V was clipped by 0 bases and J by 2 bases; unmatched bases: 2. Per germline, CDR1 SGHRS and CDR2 YFSETQ. The CDR3 has 15 residues. A remark on this clone: No antigen is known for it.

PCR was performed using 60 Vbeta and 13 Jbeta primers. Here immunoSEQ multiplex PCR was the method, and the copy in TCRdb shows in-frame clones only, minus some. The sample yields under 200,000 clones, about three quarters seen once. The donors comprised healthy bone marrow donors. The sequence was obtained from a woman aged 40-49 years in good health and CMV-seropositive. Sequencing was done on a sample of PBMCs. This chain links TRBV5-1 with TRBJ2-3; TRBD2 agrees at 8 bases. CDR3 DNA: TGCGCCAGCAGCTTGGAGACTAGCGACACAGATACGCAGTATTTT. Encoded protein: CASSLETSDTDTQYF. Looking up the rest from reference TRBV5-1 and TRBJ2-3 gives the full variable domain: KAGVTQTPRYLIKTRGQQVTLSCSPISGHRSVSWYQQTPGQGLQFLFEYFSETQRNKGNFPGRFSGRQFSNSRSEMNVSTLELGDSALYLCASSLETSDTDTQYFGPGTRLTVL.